This TCR beta chain was recorded in a study of T cells in Graves' hyperthyroidism and ophthalmopathy. TCR beta CDR3 region amplification was performed from RNA transcripts. A set of HTBI primers served as the primers for a first-round RT-PCR of the TCR CDR3. TCRdb re-analysed the multiplex PCR reads in MiXCR, keeping a single row per CDR3 protein. Among roughly 380,000 distinct CDR3 sequences, about a sixth were seen once, and the ten largest hold less than 20%. This clonotype occurred many times. A Clinical Activity Score of at least 3, a NOSPECS grade of at least 4 and a duration under 3 months were recorded in the ophthalmopathy patients. The specimen sequenced was blood. This receptor was identified in a middle-aged woman with Graves' ophthalmopathy.

The CDR3 DNA sequence: TGTGCCAGTTCAGCGGGAGGATACGAGCAGTACTTC. Its protein product is CASSAGGYEQYF. J is TRBJ2-7 and V is TRBV19; 9 bases fit TRBD2. V shed 8 bases and J 4 bases; nucleotides not matched to a gene: 3. CDR1 and CDR2 (germline): LNHDA, SQIVND (reference sequence). The CDR3 is made up of 12 amino acids. Drawing the rest from reference TRBV19 and TRBJ2-7, the complete variable domain is DGGITQSPKYLFRKEGQNVTLSCEQNLNHDAMYWYRQDPGQGLRLIYYSQIVNDFQKGDIAEGYSVSREKKESFPLTVTSAQKNPTAFYLCASSAGGYEQYFGPGTRLTVT.